What follows is one T cell receptor beta chain and its context. Its antigen is as yet unknown. The data derive from a study of T cells in Graves' hyperthyroidism and ophthalmopathy. Notes on the study in general: A 13 V-J model separated ophthalmopathy from stable hyperthyroidism.

The source material, RNA transcripts, was used to amplify TCR beta CDR3 regions. The HTBI primer set served for first-round RT-PCR of the TCR CDR3. TCRdb processed the multiplex PCR reads anew with MiXCR; each CDR3 protein has one entry. Of more than 350,000 distinct CDR3 sequences listed, around 15% were seen once; the top ten hold approximately 20%. Germline V gives CDR1 LNHDA, CDR2 SQIVND (reference sequence). J lost 4 bases, V lost 8 bases, and 7 bases had no gene match. The CDR3 sequence is 14 residues long. This TCR derives from a woman aged 55-69 years with Graves' ophthalmopathy. Sequenced sample: blood. This chain joins TRBV19 and TRBJ1-1, with TRBD1 matching 10 bases. The CDR3 sequence is CASGTGTGVTEAFF. The CDR3 DNA reads TGTGCCAGTGGAACGGGGACAGGGGTCACTGAAGCTTTCTTT.